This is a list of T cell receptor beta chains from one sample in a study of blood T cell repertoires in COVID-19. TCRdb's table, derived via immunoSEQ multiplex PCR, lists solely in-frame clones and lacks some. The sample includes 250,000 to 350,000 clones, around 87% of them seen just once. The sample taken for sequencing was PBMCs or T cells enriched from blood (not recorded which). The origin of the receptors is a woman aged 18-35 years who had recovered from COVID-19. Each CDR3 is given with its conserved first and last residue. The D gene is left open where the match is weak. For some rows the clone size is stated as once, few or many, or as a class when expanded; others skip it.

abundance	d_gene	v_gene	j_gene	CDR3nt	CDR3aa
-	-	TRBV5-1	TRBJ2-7	TGCGCCAGCAGCTACGGATTTACCGGGTCCATAACCTACGAGCAGTACTTC	CASSYGFTGSITYEQYF
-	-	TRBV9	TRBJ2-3	TGTGCCAGCAGCGTCCACAGGGAAACAGATACGCAGTATTTT	CASSVHRETDTQYF
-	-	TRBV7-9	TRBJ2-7	TGTGCCAGCAGCTTAGACAGGGTTCCCTACGAGCAGTACTTC	CASSLDRVPYEQYF
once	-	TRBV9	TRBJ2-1	TGTGCCAGCAGCGTACCTTTTGCGGGGACCCCCAATGAGCAGTTCTTC	CASSVPFAGTPNEQFF
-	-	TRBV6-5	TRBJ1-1	TGTGCCAGCAGCCGGGGGGAATCGAACACTGAAGCTTTCTTT	CASSRGESNTEAFF
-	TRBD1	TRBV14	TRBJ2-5	TGTGCCAGCAGCCAAATCACAGGGGCTCCTTGGGAGACCCAGTACTTC	CASSQITGAPWETQYF
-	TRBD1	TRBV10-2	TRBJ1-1	TGCGCCAGCAGTTCCCCTACCGGGACAGGGGCGATGAACACTGAAGCTTTCTTT	CASSSPTGTGAMNTEAFF
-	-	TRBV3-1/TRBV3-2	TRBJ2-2	TGTGCCAGCAGCCAAGGTTGGCCCGGGGAGCTGTTTTTT	CASSQGWPGELFF
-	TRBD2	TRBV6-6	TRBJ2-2	TGTGCCAGCCTAGCGGGGGGACACACCGGGGAGCTGTTTTTT	CASLAGGHTGELFF
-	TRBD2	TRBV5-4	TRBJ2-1	TGTGCCAGCAGCTTGGGCGGTAGCGGGACCTACAATGAGCAGTTCTTC	CASSLGGSGTYNEQFF
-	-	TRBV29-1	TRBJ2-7	TGCAGCGCCCGGGGCTCCTACGAGCAGTACTTC	CSARGSYEQYF
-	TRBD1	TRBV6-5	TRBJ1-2	TGTGCCAGCAGTTACTCTGACAGGGAGAGGGACTATGGCTACACCTTC	CASSYSDRERDYGYTF
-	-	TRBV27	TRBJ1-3	TGTGCCCCTTCAGGGTACTCTGGAAACACCATATATTTT	CAPSGYSGNTIYF
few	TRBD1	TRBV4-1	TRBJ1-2	TGCGCCAGCAGGAATCCGGGACAGGGTTTGTATGGCTACACCTTC	CASRNPGQGLYGYTF
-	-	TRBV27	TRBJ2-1	TGTGCCAGCAGTTTATCGGACAGGGAGGGGCTCAATGAGCAGTTCTTC	CASSLSDREGLNEQFF
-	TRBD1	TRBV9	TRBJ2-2	TGTGCCAGCGGCCTTGGACAGGAGCTAGGGGAGCTGTTTTTT	CASGLGQELGELFF
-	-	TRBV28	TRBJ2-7	TGTGCCAGCAGGGAAGGGGGGGCAAGCTCCTACGAGCAGTACTTC	CASREGGASSYEQYF
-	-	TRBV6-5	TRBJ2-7	TGTGCCAGCAGTTACAATTTGCGCTACGAGCAGTACTTC	CASSYNLRYEQYF
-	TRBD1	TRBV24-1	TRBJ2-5	TGTGCCACCAGTGACCTTCCACGGGACAGGGGTTCGGCGACCCAGTACTTC	CATSDLPRDRGSATQYF
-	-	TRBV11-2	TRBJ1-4	TGTGCCAGCAGCTTAGTCGACCTACTAGCAACTAATGAAAAACTGTTTTTT	CASSLVDLLATNEKLFF
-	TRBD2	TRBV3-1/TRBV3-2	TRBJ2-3	TGTGCCAGCAGCCCCTCCGTTTCTAGCGGGGTCACAGATACGCAGTATTTT	CASSPSVSSGVTDTQYF
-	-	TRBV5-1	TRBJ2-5	TGCGCCAGCAGCTTGGGGGGGCGAGAGACCCAGTACTTC	CASSLGGRETQYF
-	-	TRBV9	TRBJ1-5	TGTGCCAGCAGCGTTGGACACAATAGCAATCAGCCCCAGCATTTT	CASSVGHNSNQPQHF
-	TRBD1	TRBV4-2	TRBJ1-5	TGTGCCAGCAGCCAAGATTTGCCCAGGGGGGACAGGGTCAATCAGCCCCAGCATTTT	CASSQDLPRGDRVNQPQHF
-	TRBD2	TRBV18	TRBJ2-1	TGTGCCAGCTCACCCTCGACGGCTAGCGGTGAGCAGTTCTTC	CASSPSTASGEQFF
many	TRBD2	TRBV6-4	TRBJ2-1	TGTGCCAGCAGTGCTAGCGGGGGCGTCGATGAGCAGTTCTTC	CASSASGGVDEQFF
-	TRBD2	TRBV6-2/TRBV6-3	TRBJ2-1	TGTGCCAGCAGTTACTCGACGACGGGGGGGCCTGATGAGCAGTTCTTC	CASSYSTTGGPDEQFF
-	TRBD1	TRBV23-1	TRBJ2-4	TGCGCCAGCAGGATTCCCGGGACAGGGTTTCCCAAAAACATTCAGTACTTC	CASRIPGTGFPKNIQYF
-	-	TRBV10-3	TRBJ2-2	TGTGCCATCAGTGACCCGCCAGGGTCAAAGGATATCACCGGGGAGCTGTTTTTT	CAISDPPGSKDITGELFF
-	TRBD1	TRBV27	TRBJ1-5	TGTGCCAGCAGTCGCTCGACAGGGGGGAATCAGCCCCAGCATTTT	CASSRSTGGNQPQHF
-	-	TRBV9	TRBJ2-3	TGTGCCAGCAGCGTAGTCGGGCAGGGAGGAGATACGCAGTATTTT	CASSVVGQGGDTQYF
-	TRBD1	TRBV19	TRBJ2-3	TGTGCCAGTAGTATAGAGACAGGGGCGGGTGCAGATACGCAGTATTTT	CASSIETGAGADTQYF
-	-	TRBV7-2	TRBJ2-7	TGTGCCAGCAGCTCCCGGGACAAGAGCTACGAGCAGTACTTC	CASSSRDKSYEQYF
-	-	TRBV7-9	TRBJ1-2	TGTGCCAGCAGTCACACAGGCGTACCTAACTATGGCTACACCTTC	CASSHTGVPNYGYTF
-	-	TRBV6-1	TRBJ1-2	TGTGCCAGCAGTGAGACGGGAATCTATGGCTACACCTTC	CASSETGIYGYTF
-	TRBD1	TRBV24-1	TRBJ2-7	TGTGCATCGGGACAGGTTTCAAGAGCGTACTTC	CASGQVSRAYF
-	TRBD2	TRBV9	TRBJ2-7	TGTGCCAGCAGCGTAGCGGGGGGGCAGGGCTACGAGCAGTACTTC	CASSVAGGQGYEQYF
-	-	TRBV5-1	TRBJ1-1	TGCGCCATCCTCAACAGGGTAGGGGTTGAGTTGCCCCCCATGAAAGCTTTCTTT	CAILNRVGVELPPMKAFF
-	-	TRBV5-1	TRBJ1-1	TGCGCCAGCAGCTTCGGAACTCCCGGAGAGGGAGCTTTCTTT	CASSFGTPGEGAFF
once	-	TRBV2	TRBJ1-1	TGTGCCAGCAACACCCCTGAAGCTTTCTTT	CASNTPEAFF
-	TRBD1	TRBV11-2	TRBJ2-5	TGTGCCAGCAGCTTAGATCTGGGACAGGGAGAGACCCAGTACTTC	CASSLDLGQGETQYF
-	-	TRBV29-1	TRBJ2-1	TGCAGCGTGAGGGGGGGGAATTACAATGAGCAGTTCTTC	CSVRGGNYNEQFF
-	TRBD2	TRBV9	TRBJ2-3	TGTGCCAGCAGCGAGCAGTCGGGGGGGCCTTCAGATACGCAGTATTTT	CASSEQSGGPSDTQYF
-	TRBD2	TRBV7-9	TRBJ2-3	TGTGCCAGCAGCCAAACTAGCGGGATCACAGATACGCAGTATTTT	CASSQTSGITDTQYF
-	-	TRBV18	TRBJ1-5	TGTGCCAGCTCACCAAGCGCGGATCAGCCCCAGCATTTT	CASSPSADQPQHF
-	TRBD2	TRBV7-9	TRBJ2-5	TGTGCCAGCAGGGGCGGACTAGCGGGGCAAGAGACCCAGTACTTC	CASRGGLAGQETQYF
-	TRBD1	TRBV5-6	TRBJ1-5	TGTGCCAGCAGCTTCGGGACAGGGGGGCAGCCCCAGCATTTT	CASSFGTGGQPQHF
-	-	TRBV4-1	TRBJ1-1	TGCGCCAGCAGCCAAGGTGCAGATCCGAACACTGAAGCTTTCTTT	CASSQGADPNTEAFF
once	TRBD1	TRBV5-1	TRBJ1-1	TGCGCCAGCAGCTCGGGAAGGGACAGGACGAACACTGAAGCTTTCTTT	CASSSGRDRTNTEAFF
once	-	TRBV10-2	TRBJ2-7	TGCGCCAGCTCTAGCTCCTACGAGCAGTACTTC	CASSSSYEQYF
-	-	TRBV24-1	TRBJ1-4	TGTGCCACACTTGAGGCGAATGAAAAACTGTTTTTT	CATLEANEKLFF
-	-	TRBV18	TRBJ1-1	TGTGCCAGCTCACCAGGTTGGGGGGGCTATAATGAAGCTTTCTTT	CASSPGWGGYNEAFF
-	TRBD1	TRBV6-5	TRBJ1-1	TGTGCCAGCATCAGACAGGGGCGGGACACTGAAGCTTTCTTT	CASIRQGRDTEAFF
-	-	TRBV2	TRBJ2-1	TGTGCCAGCAGTGGACTGTACAATGAGCAGTTCTTC	CASSGLYNEQFF
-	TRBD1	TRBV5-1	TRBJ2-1	TGCGCCAGCAGCAAGGGACAGGGGGCAGGCAATGAGCAGTTCTTC	CASSKGQGAGNEQFF
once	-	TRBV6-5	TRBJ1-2	TGTGCCAGCAGTTACTCGGGCAGGGTACAAGGCTACACCTTC	CASSYSGRVQGYTF
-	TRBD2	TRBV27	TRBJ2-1	TGTGCCAGCAGTCACCTCGGGACTAGCGGGGACAATGAGCAGTTCTTC	CASSHLGTSGDNEQFF